A single sample gave rise to the 8 T cell receptor beta chains below, sequenced in a study of patients and donors after allogeneic stem cell transplantation. One entry per CDR3 protein results from TCRdb running MiXCR on the RT-PCR reads. The sample holds about 960,000 distinct CDR3 sequences, 18% seen once. The source material was blood, either unsorted or a sorted T cell fraction (not recorded which). Receptors originate from a human donor who was either an allogeneic HSCT recipient or a stem cell or donor lymphocyte infusion donor (not recorded which). It is not recorded whose cells these are; they may come from a transplant donor.

In this sample, this clonotype turned up many times. The V gene is TRBV5-1, the J gene TRBJ1-2, with D hard to call. Germline V gene sequence: CDR1 SGHRS, CDR2 YFSETQ. This CDR3 is built from 15 residues. Trimming removed 4 bases at V and 1 base at J, with 14 bases between. CDR3 sequence reads: CASSQGELLNYGYTF. In nucleotides, the CDR3 is TGCGCCAGCAGCCAAGGAGAGCTCCTTAACTATGGCTACACCTTC.

The chain is built from TRBV5-1 and TRBJ2-1; 9 bases align to TRBD1. J gave up 8 bases and V 3 bases, and 3 bases lay outside the gene matches. CDR1 and CDR2 (germline): SGHRS, YFSETQ. The CDR3 runs 13 residues. CDR3 bases: TGCGCCAGCAGCTCACAGGGGGCACATGAGCAGTTCTTC. Protein product: CASSSQGAHEQFF.

The chain recombines TRBV28 with TRBJ2-3, with TRBD1 matching over 10 bases. With 11 bases clipped from V and 3 bases from J, the junction kept 5 bases outside the gene matches. The germline V gene has CDR1 MDHEN and CDR2 SYDVKM. CDR3 length equals 13 residues. CDR3 sequence reads: CAVRDRGTDTQYF. The CDR3 DNA is TGTGCCGTCCGGGACAGGGGTACAGATACGCAGTATTTT.

J is TRBJ2-7 and V is TRBV11-2; 7 bases match TRBD2. Germline CDR1 reads SGHAT; CDR2 reads FQNNGV. Losses at the gene ends were 8 bases for V and 2 bases for J; bases not matched to a gene: 21. CDR3 size: 18 residues. CDR3 in DNA: TGTGCCAGCGTGGGGAGGGGATCCCTTGGCGGGAGTGCCTACGAGCAGTACTTC. Translating it yields CASVGRGSLGGSAYEQYF.

This chain connects TRBV28 to TRBJ2-3, with D possibly matching TRBD2 (6 bases). Trimming removed 3 bases from V and 2 bases from J, with 12 bases in between. The CDR3 runs 15 residues. Germline V gene lookup returns CDR1 MDHEN and CDR2 SYDVKM. CDR3 loop: CASSFSGINTDTQYF. CDR3 bases: TGTGCCAGCAGTTTTAGCGGAATAAACACAGATACGCAGTATTTT. The variable domain in full, with the rest retrieved from reference TRBV28 and TRBJ2-3, is DVKVTQSSRYLVKRTGEKVFLECVQDMDHENMFWYRQDPGLGLRLIYFSYDVKMKEKGDIPEGYSVSREKKERFSLILESASTNQTSMYLCASSFSGINTDTQYFGPGTRLTVL.

The chain couples TRBV29-1 to TRBJ2-3; D tentatively fits TRBD1 or TRBD2 (5 bases each). Deletions cut 7 bases from V and 0 bases from J, with 11 bases between. The germline gives CDR1 SQVTM, CDR2 ANQGSEA. The CDR3 has 13 residues. The CDR3 spells CSGRDHSTDTQYF. CDR3 DNA sequence: TGCAGCGGCCGGGACCACAGCACAGATACGCAGTATTTT.

The chain joins TRBV11-1 to TRBJ1-3, with 10 bases lining up with TRBD1. The CDR3 loop spans 16 amino acids. Per germline, CDR1 SGHAT and CDR2 FQDESV (reference sequence). V lost 5 bases, J lost 3 bases, and 7 bases stayed unmatched. The CDR3 loop reads CASSTPTGGFGNTIYF. The CDR3 DNA sequence: TGTGCCAGCAGCACTCCGACAGGGGGCTTTGGAAACACCATATATTTT.

This chain connects TRBV21-1 to TRBJ2-5; the table's D gene call, TRBD2, was not cross checked with the DNA. TRBV21-1 is a documented pseudogene. The CDR3 consists of 17 residues. CDR3 sequence: CASSKARSSGGQETQYF. In nucleotides, the CDR3 is TGTGCCAGCAGCAAAGCGCGATCTAGCGGGGGCCAAGAGACCCAGTACTTC.